A selection of T cell receptor beta chains follows, all from one sample in a study of control samples from healthy donors and cancer patients. The data were produced by immunoSEQ multiplex PCR, yet TCRdb's version contains in-frame clones alone and is incomplete. The repertoire holds 130,000 to 150,000 clones, with approximately 91% as singletons. What was sequenced was blood. Every receptor here comes from a woman in her twenties or thirties in good health. Each CDR3 is given with its conserved first and last residue.

v_call	j_call	cdr3_aa
TRBV14	TRBJ1-1	CASSPRSTTEAFF
TRBV7-9	TRBJ1-4	CASSLIGQGEKLFF
TRBV5-1	TRBJ1-4	CASSYQNRGAEKLFF
TRBV5-4	TRBJ2-2	CASSPNSGTQYGELFF
TRBV5-1	TRBJ1-4	CASNWGGSGEKLFF
TRBV30	TRBJ2-7	CAWSPGHYYEQYF
TRBV19	TRBJ2-2	CASSIAQGYTGELFF
TRBV30	TRBJ2-1	CAWSLPELLSSGAEREQFF
TRBV2	TRBJ2-2	CAGGAGGNTGELFF
TRBV5-8	TRBJ1-5	CASSPGSNQPQHF
TRBV10-3	TRBJ2-3	CAISVWTGGSSDTQYF
TRBV29-1	TRBJ2-7	CSVGAGPSYEQYF